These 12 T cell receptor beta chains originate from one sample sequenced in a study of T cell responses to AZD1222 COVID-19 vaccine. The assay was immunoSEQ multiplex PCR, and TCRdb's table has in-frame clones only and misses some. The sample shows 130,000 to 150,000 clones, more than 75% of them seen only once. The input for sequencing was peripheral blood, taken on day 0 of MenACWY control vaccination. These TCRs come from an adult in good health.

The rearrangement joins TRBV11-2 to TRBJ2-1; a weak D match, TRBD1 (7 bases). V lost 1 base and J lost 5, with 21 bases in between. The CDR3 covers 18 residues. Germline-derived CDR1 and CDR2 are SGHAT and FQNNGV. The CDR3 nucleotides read TGTGCCAGCAGCTTAGGACGGTGGGACAGCCGCGGGGACAATGAGCAGTTCTTC. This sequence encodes CASSLGRWDSRGDNEQFF.

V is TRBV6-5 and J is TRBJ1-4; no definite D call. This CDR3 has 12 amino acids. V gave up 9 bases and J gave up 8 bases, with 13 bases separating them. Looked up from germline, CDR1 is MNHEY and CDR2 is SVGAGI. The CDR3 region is CASSSVGEKLFF. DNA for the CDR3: TGTGCCAGTAGTAGTGTAGGCGAAAAACTGTTTTTT.

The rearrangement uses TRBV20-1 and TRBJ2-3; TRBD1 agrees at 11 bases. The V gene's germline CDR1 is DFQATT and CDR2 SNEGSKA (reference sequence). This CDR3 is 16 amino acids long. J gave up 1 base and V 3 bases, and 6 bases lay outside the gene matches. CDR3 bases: TGCAGTGCTAGTCGAGGACAGGGGGCCCGCACAGATACGCAGTATTTT. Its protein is CSASRGQGARTDTQYF.

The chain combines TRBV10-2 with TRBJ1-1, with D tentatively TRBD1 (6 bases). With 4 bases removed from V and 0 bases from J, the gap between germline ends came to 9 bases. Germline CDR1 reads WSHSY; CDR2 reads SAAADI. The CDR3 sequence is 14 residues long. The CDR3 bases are TGCGCCAGCAGTGGGGGACACCTGAACACTGAAGCTTTCTTT. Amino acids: CASSGGHLNTEAFF.

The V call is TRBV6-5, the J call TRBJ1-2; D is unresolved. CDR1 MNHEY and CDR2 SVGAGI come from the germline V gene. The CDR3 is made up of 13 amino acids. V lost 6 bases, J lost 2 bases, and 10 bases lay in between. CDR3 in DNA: TGTGCCAGCAGCTTCGACGGCAACTATGGCTACACCTTC. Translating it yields CASSFDGNYGYTF.

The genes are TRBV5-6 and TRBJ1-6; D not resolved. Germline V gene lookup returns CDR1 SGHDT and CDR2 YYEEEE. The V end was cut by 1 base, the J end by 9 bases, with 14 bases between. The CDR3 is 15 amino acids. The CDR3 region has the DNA TGTGCCAGCAGCTTGCGGCGGACCGGAGGTTCACCCCTCCACTTT. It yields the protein CASSLRRTGGSPLHF.

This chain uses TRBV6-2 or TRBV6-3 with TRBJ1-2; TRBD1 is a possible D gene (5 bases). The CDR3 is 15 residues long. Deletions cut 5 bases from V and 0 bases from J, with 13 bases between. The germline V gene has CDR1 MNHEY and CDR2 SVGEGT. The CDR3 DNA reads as TGTGCCAGCAGTGAGCCAGGGAGAGCTAACTATGGCTACACCTTC. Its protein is CASSEPGRANYGYTF.

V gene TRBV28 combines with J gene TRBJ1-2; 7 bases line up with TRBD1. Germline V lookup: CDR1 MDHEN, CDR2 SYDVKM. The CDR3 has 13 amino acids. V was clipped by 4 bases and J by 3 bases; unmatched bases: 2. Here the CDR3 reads CASSWGQHYGYTF. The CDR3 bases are TGTGCCAGCAGTTGGGGACAGCACTATGGCTACACCTTC.

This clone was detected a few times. CDR3 amino acids: CASSQAIASDEQFF. The CDR3 DNA reads TGTGCCAGCTCACAGGCTATTGCTTCGGATGAGCAGTTCTTC. The J gene is TRBJ2-1, the V gene TRBV7-3; perhaps TRBD1 as D (5 bases). The CDR3 length is 14 residues. Germline V lookup: CDR1 SGHTA, CDR2 FQGTGA. Trimming left V 8 bases short and J 8 bases short, with 19 bases between.

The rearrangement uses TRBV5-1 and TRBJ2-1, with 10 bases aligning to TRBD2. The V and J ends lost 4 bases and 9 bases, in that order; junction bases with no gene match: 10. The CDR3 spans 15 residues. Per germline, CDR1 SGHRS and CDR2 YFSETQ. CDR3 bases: TGCGCCAGCAGCCGCTCCCTAGCGGGGGCAGGTGAGCAGTTCTTC. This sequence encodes CASSRSLAGAGEQFF.

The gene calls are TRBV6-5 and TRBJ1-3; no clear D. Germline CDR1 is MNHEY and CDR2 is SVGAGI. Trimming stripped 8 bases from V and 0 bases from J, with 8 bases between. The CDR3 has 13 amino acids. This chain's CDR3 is CASGAVSGNTIYF. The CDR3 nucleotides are TGTGCCAGCGGAGCAGTCTCTGGAAACACCATATATTTT.

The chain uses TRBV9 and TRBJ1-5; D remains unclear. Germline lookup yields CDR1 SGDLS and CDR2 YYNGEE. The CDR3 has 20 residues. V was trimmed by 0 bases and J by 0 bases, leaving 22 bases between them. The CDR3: CASSVASYRVGYYSNQPQHF. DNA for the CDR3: TGTGCCAGCAGCGTAGCCTCGTATAGGGTCGGTTATTATAGCAATCAGCCCCAGCATTTT.